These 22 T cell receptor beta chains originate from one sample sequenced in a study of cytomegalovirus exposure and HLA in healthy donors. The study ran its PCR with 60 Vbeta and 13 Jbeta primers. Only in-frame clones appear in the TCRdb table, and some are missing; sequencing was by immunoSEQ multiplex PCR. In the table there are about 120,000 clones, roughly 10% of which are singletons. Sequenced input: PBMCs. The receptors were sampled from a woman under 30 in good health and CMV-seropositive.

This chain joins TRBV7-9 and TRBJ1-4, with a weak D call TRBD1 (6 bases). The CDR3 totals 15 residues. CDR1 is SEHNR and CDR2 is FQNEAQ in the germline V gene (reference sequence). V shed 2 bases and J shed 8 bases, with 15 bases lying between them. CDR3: CASSLSGGLGEKLFF. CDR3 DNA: TGTGCCAGCAGCTTATCCGGGGGGCTGGGAGAAAAACTGTTTTTT.

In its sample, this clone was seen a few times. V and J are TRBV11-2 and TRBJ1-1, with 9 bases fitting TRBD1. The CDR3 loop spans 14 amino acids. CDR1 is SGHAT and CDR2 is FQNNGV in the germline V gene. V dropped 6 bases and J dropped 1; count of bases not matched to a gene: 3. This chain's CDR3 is CASRGQGSNTEAFF. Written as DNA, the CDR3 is TGTGCCAGCAGAGGACAGGGGTCGAACACTGAAGCTTTCTTT.

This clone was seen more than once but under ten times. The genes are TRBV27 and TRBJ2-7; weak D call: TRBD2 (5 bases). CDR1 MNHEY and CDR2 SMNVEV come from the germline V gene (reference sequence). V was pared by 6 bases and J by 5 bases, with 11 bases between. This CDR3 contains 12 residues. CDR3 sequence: CASRPTGDEQYF. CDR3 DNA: TGTGCCAGCAGACCCACCGGGGACGAGCAGTACTTC.

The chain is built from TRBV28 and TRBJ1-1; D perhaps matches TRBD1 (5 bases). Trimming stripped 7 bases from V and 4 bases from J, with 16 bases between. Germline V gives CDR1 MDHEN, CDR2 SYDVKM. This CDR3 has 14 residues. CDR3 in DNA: TGTGCCAGCAACCCCCGGGGGGGTCCCACTGAAGCTTTCTTT. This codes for CASNPRGGPTEAFF.

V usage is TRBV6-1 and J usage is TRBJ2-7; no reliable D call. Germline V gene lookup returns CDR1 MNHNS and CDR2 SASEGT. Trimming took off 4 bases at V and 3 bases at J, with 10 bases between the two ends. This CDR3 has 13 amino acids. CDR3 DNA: TGTGCCAGCAGTGTAGGCAGGCGCTACGAGCAGTACTTC. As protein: CASSVGRRYEQYF.

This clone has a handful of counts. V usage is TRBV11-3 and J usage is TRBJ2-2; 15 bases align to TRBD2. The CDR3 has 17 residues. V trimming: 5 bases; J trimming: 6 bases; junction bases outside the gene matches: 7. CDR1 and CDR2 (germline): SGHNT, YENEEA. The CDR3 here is CASSPGTSGRQAGELFF. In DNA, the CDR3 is TGTGCCAGCAGCCCCGGGACTAGCGGGAGGCAGGCCGGGGAGCTGTTTTTT.

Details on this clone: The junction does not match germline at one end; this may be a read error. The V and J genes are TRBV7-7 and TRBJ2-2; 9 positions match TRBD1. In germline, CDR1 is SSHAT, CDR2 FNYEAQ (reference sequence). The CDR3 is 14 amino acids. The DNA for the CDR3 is TGTGCTAGCAGCTTGGACAGGGGAACCGGGGAGCTGTTTTTT. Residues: CASSLDRGTGELFF.

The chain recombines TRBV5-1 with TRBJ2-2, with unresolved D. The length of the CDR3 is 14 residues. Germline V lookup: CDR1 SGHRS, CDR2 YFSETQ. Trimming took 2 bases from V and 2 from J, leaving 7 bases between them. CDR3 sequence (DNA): TGCGCCAGCAGCTTAAGCTTTAACACCGGGGAGCTGTTTTTT. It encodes CASSLSFNTGELFF.

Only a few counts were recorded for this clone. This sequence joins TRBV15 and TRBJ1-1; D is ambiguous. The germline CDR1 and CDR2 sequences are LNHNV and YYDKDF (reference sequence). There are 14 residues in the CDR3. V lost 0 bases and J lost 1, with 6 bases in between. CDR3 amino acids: CATSRDGGNTEAFF. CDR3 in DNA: TGTGCCACCAGCAGAGATGGCGGGAACACTGAAGCTTTCTTT.

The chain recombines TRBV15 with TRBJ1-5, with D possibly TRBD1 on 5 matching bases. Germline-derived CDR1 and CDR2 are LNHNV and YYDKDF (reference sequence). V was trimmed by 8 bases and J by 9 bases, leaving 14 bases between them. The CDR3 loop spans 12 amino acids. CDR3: CATGAVGGPQHF. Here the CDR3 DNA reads TGTGCCACCGGGGCTGTCGGTGGGCCCCAGCATTTT.

CDR3 region: CASSFSRWRLAAPDGADTQYF. CDR3 bases: TGTGCCAGCAGTTTTAGTAGGTGGAGACTAGCGGCACCCGATGGCGCAGATACGCAGTATTTT. The chain is built from TRBV27 and TRBJ2-3, with TRBD2 identical over 9 bases. J was trimmed by 4 bases and V by 3 bases; bases with no gene match: 23. CDR1 MNHEY and CDR2 SMNVEV come from the germline V gene (reference sequence). CDR3 length: 21 residues.

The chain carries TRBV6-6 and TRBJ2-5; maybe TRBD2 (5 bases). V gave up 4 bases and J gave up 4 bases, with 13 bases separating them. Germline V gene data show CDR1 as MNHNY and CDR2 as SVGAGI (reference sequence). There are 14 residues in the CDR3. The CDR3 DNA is TGTGCCAGCAGTTCTGGAGGCGTGGGAGAGACCCAGTACTTC. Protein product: CASSSGGVGETQYF.

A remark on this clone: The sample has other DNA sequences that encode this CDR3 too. In DNA form, the CDR3 reads TGTGCCAGCATATTCGAGGCCCTCAATCCTAGCACAGATACGCAGTATTTT. This translates into CASIFEALNPSTDTQYF. This chain links TRBV2 with TRBJ2-3; D not resolved. The V gene's germline CDR1 is SNHLY and CDR2 FYNNEI. There are 17 residues in the CDR3. Trimming stripped 7 bases from V and 0 bases from J, with 20 bases between.

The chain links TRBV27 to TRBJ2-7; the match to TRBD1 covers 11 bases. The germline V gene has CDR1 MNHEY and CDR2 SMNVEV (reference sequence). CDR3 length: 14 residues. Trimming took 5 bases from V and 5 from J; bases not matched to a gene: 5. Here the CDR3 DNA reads TGTGCCAGCAGTCCTATGGGACAGGGGGACGAGCAGTACTTC. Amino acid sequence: CASSPMGQGDEQYF.

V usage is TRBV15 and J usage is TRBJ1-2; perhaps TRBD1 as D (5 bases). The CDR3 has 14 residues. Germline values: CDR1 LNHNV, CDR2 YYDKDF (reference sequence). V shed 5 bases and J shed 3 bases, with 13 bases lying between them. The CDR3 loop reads CATSRGRGDYGYTF. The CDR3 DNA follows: TGTGCCACCAGCCGCGGGAGGGGAGACTATGGCTACACCTTC.

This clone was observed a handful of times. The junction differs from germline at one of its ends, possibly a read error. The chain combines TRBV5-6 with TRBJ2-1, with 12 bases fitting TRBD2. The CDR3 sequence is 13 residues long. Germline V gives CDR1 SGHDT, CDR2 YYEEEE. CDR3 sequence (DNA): TGTGCCAGCAGCTTGGAACTAGCGGGAGGCTCGGTCTTC. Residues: CASSLELAGGSVF. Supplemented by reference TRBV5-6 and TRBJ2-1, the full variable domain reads DAGVTQSPTHLIKTRGQQVTLRCSPKSGHDTVSWYQQALGQGPQFIFQYYEEEERQRGNFPDRFSGHQFPNYSSELNVNALLLGDSALYLCASSLELAGGSVFGPGTRLTVL.

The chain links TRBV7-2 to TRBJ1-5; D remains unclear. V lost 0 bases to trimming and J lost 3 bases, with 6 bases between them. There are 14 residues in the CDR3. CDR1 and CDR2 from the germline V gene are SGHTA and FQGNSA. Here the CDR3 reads CASSLAGYNQPQHF. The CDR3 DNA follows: TGTGCCAGCAGCTTAGCCGGGTACAATCAGCCCCAGCATTTT.

CDR3 DNA: TGTGCCAGCAAAGTTTACAGGGGGCTCACTGAAGCTTTCTTT. Its translation: CASKVYRGLTEAFF. V is TRBV27 and J is TRBJ1-1, with TRBD1 identical over 9 bases. The CDR3 extends over 14 amino acids. With 7 bases clipped from V and 4 bases from J, the junction kept 7 bases outside the gene matches. Germline V gene sequence: CDR1 MNHEY, CDR2 SMNVEV (reference sequence).

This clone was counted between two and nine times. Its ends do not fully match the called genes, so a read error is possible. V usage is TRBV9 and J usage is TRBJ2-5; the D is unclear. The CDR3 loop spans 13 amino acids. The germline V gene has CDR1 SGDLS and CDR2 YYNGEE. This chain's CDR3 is CASSVGVGEAQYF. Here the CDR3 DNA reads TGTGCCAGCAGCGTAGGGGTTGGAGAGGCCCAGTACTTC. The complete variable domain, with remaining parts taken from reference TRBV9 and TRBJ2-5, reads DSGVTQTPKHLITATGQRVTLRCSPRSGDLSVYWYQQSLDQGLQFLIQYYNGEERAKGNILERFSAQQFPDLHSELNLSSLELGDSALYFCASSVGVGEAQYFGPGTRLLVL.

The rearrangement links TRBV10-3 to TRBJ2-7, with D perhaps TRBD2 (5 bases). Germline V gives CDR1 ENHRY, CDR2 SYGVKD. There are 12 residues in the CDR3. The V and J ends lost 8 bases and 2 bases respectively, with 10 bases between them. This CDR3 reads CAIRTPPYEQYF. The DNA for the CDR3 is TGTGCCATCCGGACTCCCCCCTACGAGCAGTACTTC.

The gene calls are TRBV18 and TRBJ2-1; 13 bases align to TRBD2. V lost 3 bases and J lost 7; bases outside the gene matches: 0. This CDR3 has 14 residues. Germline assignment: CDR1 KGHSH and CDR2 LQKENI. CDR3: CASSPTSGRNEQFF. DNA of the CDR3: TGTGCCAGCTCACCGACTAGCGGGAGGAATGAGCAGTTCTTC.

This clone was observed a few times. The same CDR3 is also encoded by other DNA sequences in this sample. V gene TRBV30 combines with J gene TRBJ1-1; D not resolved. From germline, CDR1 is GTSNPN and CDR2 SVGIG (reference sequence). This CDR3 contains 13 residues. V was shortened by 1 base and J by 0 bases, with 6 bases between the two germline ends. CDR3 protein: CAWSGSMNTEAFF. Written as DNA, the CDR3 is TGTGCCTGGAGTGGGAGTATGAACACTGAAGCTTTCTTT.